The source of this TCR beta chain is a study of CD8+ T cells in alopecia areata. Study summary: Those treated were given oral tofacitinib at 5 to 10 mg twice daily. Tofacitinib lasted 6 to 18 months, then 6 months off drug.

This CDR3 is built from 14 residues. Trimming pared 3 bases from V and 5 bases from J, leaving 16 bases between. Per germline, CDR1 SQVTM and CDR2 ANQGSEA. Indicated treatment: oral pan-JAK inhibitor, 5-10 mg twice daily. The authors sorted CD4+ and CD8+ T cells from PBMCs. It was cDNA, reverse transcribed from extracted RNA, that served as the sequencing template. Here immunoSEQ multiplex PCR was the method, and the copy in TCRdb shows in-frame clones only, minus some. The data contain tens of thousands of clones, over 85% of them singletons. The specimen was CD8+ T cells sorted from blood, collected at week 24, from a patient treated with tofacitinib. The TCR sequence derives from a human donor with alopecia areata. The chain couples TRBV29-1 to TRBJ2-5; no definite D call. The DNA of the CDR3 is TGCAGCGTTGAGGGGAACAGCTTATCGGAGACCCAGTACTTC. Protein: CSVEGNSLSETQYF.